This is a list of T cell receptor beta chains from one sample in a study of blood T cell repertoires in COVID-19. The data were produced by immunoSEQ multiplex PCR, yet TCRdb's version contains in-frame clones alone and is incomplete. The sample carries around 140,000 clones, around 86% recorded once. Sequenced sample: peripheral blood. The receptors come from a man in his fifties who had recovered from COVID-19. CDR3s include the opening cysteine and the closing phenylalanine or tryptophan. The D gene is left open where the match is weak. Where a row states a size, it is once, few, many or the class of an expanded clone; other rows omit it.

abundance	d_gene	j_gene	v_gene	CDR3aa	CDR3nt
NA	NA	TRBJ1-2	TRBV3-1/TRBV3-2	CASSHGGGGYTF	TGTGCCAGCAGCCATGGGGGGGGTGGCTACACCTTC
NA	NA	TRBJ1-1	TRBV5-4	CASSLGGRRNTEAFF	TGTGCCAGCAGCTTGGGCGGGCGGAGAAACACTGAAGCTTTCTTT
once	NA	TRBJ2-3	TRBV19	CASSISSFTDTQYF	TGTGCCAGTAGTATCTCGTCCTTCACAGATACGCAGTATTTT
once	TRBD1	TRBJ1-5	TRBV7-2	CASSLYRGDQPQHF	TGTGCCAGCAGCTTATACAGGGGGGATCAGCCCCAGCATTTT
NA	NA	TRBJ2-3	TRBV6-5	CASRPSAHKADTQYF	TGTGCCAGCAGGCCCAGCGCCCATAAGGCAGATACGCAGTATTTT
NA	NA	TRBJ1-1	TRBV12-3/TRBV12-4	CASSLAANTEAFF	TGTGCCAGCAGTTTGGCGGCGAACACTGAAGCTTTCTTT
NA	NA	TRBJ1-2	TRBV9	CASSVAGGNYGYTF	TGTGCCAGCAGCGTAGCTGGGGGGAACTATGGCTACACCTTC
NA	TRBD1	TRBJ2-7	TRBV7-6	CASSLRTGGGEQYF	TGTGCCAGCAGCTTAAGAACAGGGGGTGGCGAGCAGTACTTC
NA	TRBD1	TRBJ1-2	TRBV5-6	CASSTLGQGLSDGYTF	TGTGCCAGCAGCACCCTGGGACAGGGGCTTTCGGATGGCTACACCTTC
NA	TRBD1	TRBJ1-2	TRBV5-4	CASSLLGQGDGYTF	TGTGCCAGCAGCTTGTTGGGACAGGGAGACGGCTACACCTTC
NA	NA	TRBJ1-2	TRBV5-6	CASSLPGQYVANGYTF	TGTGCCAGCAGCTTACCGGGACAATACGTCGCAAATGGCTACACCTTC
NA	TRBD1	TRBJ1-4	TRBV5-1	CASSIYRGNGEKLFF	TGCGCCAGCAGCATATACAGGGGGAACGGTGAAAAACTGTTTTTT
NA	NA	TRBJ1-2	TRBV5-8	CASSLQDKNYGYTF	TGTGCCAGCAGCTTGCAGGACAAAAACTATGGCTACACCTTC
NA	NA	TRBJ2-7	TRBV4-1	CASSPLGTPRAYEQYF	TGCGCCAGCAGCCCACTCGGGACACCCAGGGCCTACGAGCAGTACTTC
once	NA	TRBJ2-2	TRBV5-1	CASSFRGLNGELFF	TGCGCCAGCAGCTTCAGGGGATTGAACGGGGAGCTGTTTTTT
NA	TRBD1	TRBJ1-4	TRBV2	CASSPGTDEKLFF	TGTGCCAGCAGTCCCGGGACAGATGAAAAACTGTTTTTT
NA	TRBD1	TRBJ2-2	TRBV9	CASSVPGDRGLDTGELFF	TGTGCCAGCAGCGTCCCCGGGGACAGGGGGCTTGATACCGGGGAGCTGTTTTTT
NA	NA	TRBJ1-3	TRBV5-1	CASSDSLGNTIYF	TGCGCCAGCAGCGACTCGCTTGGAAACACCATATATTTT
NA	TRBD2	TRBJ2-1	TRBV4-1	CASSPTPLAGALYNEQFF	TGCGCCAGCAGCCCGACTCCTTTAGCGGGGGCCCTTTACAATGAGCAGTTCTTC
NA	NA	TRBJ2-2	TRBV7-2	CASSAQGGLTGELFF	TGTGCCAGCAGCGCACAGGGGGGGCTCACCGGGGAGCTGTTTTTT
NA	TRBD2	TRBJ2-7	TRBV19	CASTRTGGAGEQYF	TGTGCCAGTACCCGCACGGGGGGGGCGGGGGAGCAGTACTTC
NA	TRBD1	TRBJ1-6	TRBV5-6	CASSWVTGDNSPLHF	TGTGCCAGCAGCTGGGTGACAGGGGATAATTCACCCCTCCACTTT
few	TRBD2	TRBJ2-5	TRBV7-9	CASSSGLAGDQSRETQYF	TGTGCCAGCAGCTCGGGACTAGCGGGGGACCAAAGTAGAGAGACCCAGTACTTC
NA	NA	TRBJ1-1	TRBV6-2/TRBV6-3	CASSYSRGREAFF	TGTGCCAGCAGTTACTCGCGCGGGAGGGAGGCTTTCTTT
NA	TRBD1	TRBJ1-3	TRBV7-2	CASSKGTAGNTIYF	TGTGCCAGCAGCAAGGGGACAGCTGGAAACACCATATATTTT
NA	TRBD1	TRBJ1-1	TRBV4-3	CASSPGGLGTEAFF	TGCGCCAGCAGCCCAGGGGGGTTAGGAACTGAAGCTTTCTTT
NA	NA	TRBJ2-4	TRBV5-8	CASSLVRYPGGNIQYF	TGTGCCAGCAGCTTGGTCAGATACCCAGGTGGGAACATTCAGTACTTC
NA	NA	TRBJ1-3	TRBV12-5	CASGLVKPSGGNTIYF	TGTGCTAGTGGTTTGGTAAAGCCATCAGGTGGAAACACCATATATTTT
NA	NA	TRBJ1-1	TRBV9	CASSVGNRNTEAFF	TGTGCCAGCAGCGTGGGGAACAGGAATACTGAAGCTTTCTTT